This T cell receptor (beta chain) was sequenced during a study of blood T cell repertoires in COVID-19. Study background: T cells, B-cell-depleted T cells, or PBMCs supplied cDNA or gDNA.

The CDR3 length is 12 residues. Germline loops: CDR1 SGHVS, CDR2 FQNEAQ. V was clipped by 5 bases and J by 8 bases; unmatched bases: 2. This clone was seen a few times. The sample carries other DNA sequences with the same CDR3. TCRdb keeps only in-frame clones here, not all; method: immunoSEQ multiplex PCR. This sample has approximately 260,000 clones, with 70% to 90% found just once. The V and J genes are TRBV7-8 and TRBJ1-4; 7 nucleotides line up with TRBD1. The clonotype was recovered from a middle-aged woman with acute COVID-19. Sequenced: PBMCs or T cells enriched from blood (not recorded which). Written as DNA, the CDR3 is TGTGCCAGCAGCCCACAGGGGGAAAAACTGTTTTTT. Encoded protein: CASSPQGEKLFF.